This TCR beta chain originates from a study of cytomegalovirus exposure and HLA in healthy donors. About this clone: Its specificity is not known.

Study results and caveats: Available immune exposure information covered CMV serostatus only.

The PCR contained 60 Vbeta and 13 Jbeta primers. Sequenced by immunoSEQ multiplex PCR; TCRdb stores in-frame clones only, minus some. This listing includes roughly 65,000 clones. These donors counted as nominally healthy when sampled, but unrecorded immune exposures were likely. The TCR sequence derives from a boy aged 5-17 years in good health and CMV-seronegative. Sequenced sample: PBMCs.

The CDR3 coding sequence is TGCGCCAGCAGCCAAGGCAGGGTCGACGAGCAGTACTTC. This sequence encodes CASSQGRVDEQYF. The chain joins TRBV4-3 to TRBJ2-7; tentatively, D is TRBD1 (5 bases). Germline V gives CDR1 LGHNA, CDR2 YSLEER. With 1 base removed from V and 5 bases from J, the gap between germline ends came to 9 bases. This CDR3 spans 13 amino acids.